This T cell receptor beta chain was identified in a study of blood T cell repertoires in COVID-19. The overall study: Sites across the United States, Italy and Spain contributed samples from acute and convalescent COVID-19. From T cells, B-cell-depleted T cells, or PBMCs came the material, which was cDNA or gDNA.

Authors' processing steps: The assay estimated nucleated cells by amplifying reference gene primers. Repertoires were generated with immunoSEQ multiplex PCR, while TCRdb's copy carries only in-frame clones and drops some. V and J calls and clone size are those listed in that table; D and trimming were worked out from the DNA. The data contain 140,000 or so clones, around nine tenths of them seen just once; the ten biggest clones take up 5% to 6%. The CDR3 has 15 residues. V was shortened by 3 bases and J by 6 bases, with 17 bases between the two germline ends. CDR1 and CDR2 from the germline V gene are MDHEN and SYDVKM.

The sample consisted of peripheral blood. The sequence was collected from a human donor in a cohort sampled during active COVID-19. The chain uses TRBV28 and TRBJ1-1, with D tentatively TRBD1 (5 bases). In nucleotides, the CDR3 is TGTGCCAGCAGTTTTCCCAGGGCTCCTAGGGCTGAAGCTTTCTTT. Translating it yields CASSFPRAPRAEAFF.